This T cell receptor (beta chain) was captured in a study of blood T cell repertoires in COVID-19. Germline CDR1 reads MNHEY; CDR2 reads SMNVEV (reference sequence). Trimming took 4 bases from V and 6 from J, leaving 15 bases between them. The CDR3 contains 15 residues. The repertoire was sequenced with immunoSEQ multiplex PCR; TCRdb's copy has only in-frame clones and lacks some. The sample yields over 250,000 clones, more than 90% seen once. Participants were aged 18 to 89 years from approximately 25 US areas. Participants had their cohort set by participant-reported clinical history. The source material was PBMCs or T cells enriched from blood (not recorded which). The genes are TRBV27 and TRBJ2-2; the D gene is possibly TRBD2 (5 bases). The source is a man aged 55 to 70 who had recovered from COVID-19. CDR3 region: CASSWTDWPPGELFF. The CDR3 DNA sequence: TGTGCCAGCAGTTGGACTGATTGGCCTCCCGGGGAGCTGTTTTTT.